These T cell receptor beta chains were read from a single sample in a study of T cell changes during pregnancy in multiple sclerosis. Repertoires were generated with immunoSEQ multiplex PCR, while TCRdb's copy carries only in-frame clones and drops some. The sample yields some 99,000 clones, under 95% seen once. Sequenced material: peripheral blood, taken after pregnancy. The source is a female donor in good health, enrolled as a control in a pregnancy study. The CDR3 runs from the conserved cysteine through the conserved F or W. D genes are given only for firm matches. Clone size appears in some rows only: once, few, many, or a class for an expanded clone.

d_gene | len | abundance | j_gene | v_gene | CDR3aa | CDR3nt
TRBD1 | 14 | once | TRBJ2-7 | TRBV5-6 | CASSWDRGFYEQYF | TGTGCCAGCAGCTGGGACAGGGGGTTCTACGAGCAGTACTTC
TRBD1 | 16 | - | TRBJ2-1 | TRBV5-1 | CASSFFLQGAYNEQFF | TGCGCCAGCAGCTTCTTTCTCCAGGGGGCTTACAATGAGCAGTTCTTC
TRBD2 | 14 | - | TRBJ2-5 | TRBV2 | CASTAGGRTETQYF | TGTGCCAGCACCGCGGGGGGACGTACGGAGACCCAGTACTTC
TRBD2 | 19 | - | TRBJ2-2 | TRBV7-9 | CASSFGRAMGGGRSGELFF | TGTGCCAGCAGCTTTGGGAGAGCGATGGGTGGCGGGAGAAGCGGGGAGCTGTTTTTT
TRBD1 | 16 | - | TRBJ1-3 | TRBV5-1 | CASSLDPGQSGNTIYF | TGCGCCAGCAGCCTGGATCCGGGACAGAGTGGAAACACCATATATTTT
- | 14 | - | TRBJ1-2 | TRBV7-9 | CASSAPTEAGGYTF | TGTGCCAGCAGCGCCCCGACGGAGGCGGGGGGCTACACCTTC
- | 14 | - | TRBJ1-1 | TRBV6-1 | CASSETGWSTEAFF | TGTGCCAGCAGCGAGACAGGATGGAGCACTGAAGCTTTCTTT
- | 12 | - | TRBJ2-7 | TRBV2 | CASSTGTYEQYF | TGTGCCAGCAGTACAGGGACCTACGAGCAGTACTTC
- | 11 | - | TRBJ2-3 | TRBV2 | CASRGKDTQYF | TGTGCCAGCAGGGGCAAAGATACGCAGTATTTT
- | 14 | - | TRBJ2-7 | TRBV29-1 | CSVAGTAGIHEQYF | TGCAGCGTTGCCGGGACAGCGGGTATCCACGAGCAGTACTTC
- | 14 | - | TRBJ1-2 | TRBV5-5 | CASSLVGGAHGYTF | TGTGCCAGCAGCTTGGTTGGAGGGGCCCATGGCTACACCTTC
- | 19 | - | TRBJ1-4 | TRBV27 | CAGRRPGQKSSQRNEKLFF | TGTGCAGGAAGGCGCCCGGGTCAGAAATCTTCCCAGAGAAATGAAAAACTGTTTTTT
- | 12 | - | TRBJ2-7 | TRBV2 | CASTPDRTEQYF | TGTGCCAGCACCCCCGACAGGACCGAGCAGTACTTC
- | 13 | - | TRBJ2-7 | TRBV27 | CASPGNGSYEQYF | TGTGCCAGCCCGGGAAACGGCTCCTACGAGCAGTACTTC
- | 16 | - | TRBJ2-1 | TRBV7-8 | CASSSRRGIYYNEQFF | TGTGCCAGCAGCTCCCGGCGGGGAATTTACTACAATGAGCAGTTCTTC
- | 13 | - | TRBJ1-5 | TRBV6-5 | CASRTTDNQPQHF | TGTGCCAGCAGAACGACTGATAATCAGCCCCAGCATTTT
TRBD2 | 14 | once | TRBJ2-5 | TRBV6-1 | CASRPGLAGETQYF | TGTGCCAGCAGGCCGGGACTAGCGGGAGAGACCCAGTACTTC
- | 14 | - | TRBJ1-3 | TRBV5-1 | CASSRGSSGNTIYF | TGCGCCAGCAGCAGAGGAAGCTCTGGAAACACCATATATTTT
TRBD2 | 14 | - | TRBJ2-3 | TRBV5-1 | CASSLLTSGDTQYF | TGCGCCAGCAGCTTGTTGACTAGCGGCGATACGCAGTATTTT
- | 12 | - | TRBJ2-1 | TRBV2 | CASSDGYNEQFF | TGTGCCAGCAGTGACGGGTACAATGAGCAGTTCTTC
- | 17 | - | TRBJ2-6 | TRBV4-2 | CASSQGDTSSGANVLTF | TGTGCCAGCAGCCAGGGGGACACCAGCTCTGGGGCCAACGTCCTGACTTTC
- | 13 | - | TRBJ2-5 | TRBV13 | CASSPRGQETQYF | TGTGCCAGCAGCCCGCGAGGTCAAGAGACCCAGTACTTC
- | 15 | - | TRBJ1-3 | TRBV7-9 | CASSPGGAGRNTIYF | TGTGCCAGCAGCCCCGGCGGGGCAGGCCGAAACACCATATATTTT